This is a list of T cell receptor beta chains from one sample in a study of blood T cell repertoires in COVID-19. Repertoires were generated with immunoSEQ multiplex PCR, while TCRdb's copy carries only in-frame clones and drops some. The sample lists around 170,000 clones, roughly nine tenths occurring once. The sequenced material came from peripheral blood. Source of these receptors: a woman between 65 and 79 years old with acute or convalescent COVID-19. The CDR3 runs from the conserved cysteine through the conserved F or W. D genes are given only for firm matches. Some rows have no size entry. The others give once, few or many, or a class for an expanded clone.

j_call,d_call,v_call,clone_size,cdr3_aa,cdr3_nt
TRBJ1-1,-,TRBV30,-,CAWSVQDHTEAFF,TGTGCCTGGAGTGTACAGGACCACACTGAAGCTTTCTTT
TRBJ1-2,TRBD1,TRBV12-3/TRBV12-4,-,CASSPDRVGGYTF,TGTGCCAGCAGTCCGGACAGGGTCGGCGGCTACACCTTC
TRBJ1-1,-,TRBV29-1,-,CSVDDRGGTEAFF,TGCAGCGTTGACGACAGAGGAGGGACTGAAGCTTTCTTT
TRBJ2-7,TRBD2,TRBV24-1,-,CATSDRTGGHYEQYF,TGTGCCACCAGTGATAGGACGGGGGGTCACTACGAGCAGTACTTC
TRBJ1-5,TRBD1,TRBV4-2,once,CASSPRDRGKGQPQHF,TGTGCCAGCAGCCCTCGGGACAGGGGGAAAGGTCAGCCCCAGCATTTT
TRBJ2-5,-,TRBV6-2/TRBV6-3,-,CASSYRDRETQYF,TGTGCCAGCAGTTATCGCGATCGGGAGACCCAGTACTTC
TRBJ2-7,-,TRBV5-6,-,CASSLPRAYEQYF,TGTGCCAGCAGCTTGCCGAGGGCCTACGAGCAGTACTTC
TRBJ2-7,TRBD1,TRBV28,-,CASSLFTPRQGFNYEQYF,TGTGCCAGCAGTTTATTCACGCCCCGACAGGGCTTCAACTACGAGCAGTACTTC
TRBJ1-1,-,TRBV27,-,CASSWGPTNTEAFF,TGTGCCAGCAGTTGGGGGCCTACGAACACTGAAGCTTTCTTT
TRBJ2-1,TRBD2,TRBV9,-,CASSVVAGGPGNEQFF,TGTGCCAGCAGCGTAGTAGCGGGGGGGCCAGGCAATGAGCAGTTCTTC
TRBJ1-6,-,TRBV4-2,-,CASSQDDRGSYNSPLHF,TGTGCCAGCAGCCAAGACGACAGAGGCTCCTATAATTCACCCCTCCACTTT
TRBJ1-1,-,TRBV7-9,few,CASSSGGAFTEAFF,TGTGCCAGCAGCTCCGGGGGGGCCTTCACTGAAGCTTTCTTT
TRBJ2-5,-,TRBV7-2,-,CASSPRQETQYF,TGTGCCAGCAGCCCTCGTCAAGAGACCCAGTACTTC
TRBJ1-2,-,TRBV6-5,-,CASSRTANYGYTF,TGTGCCAGCAGCAGGACAGCTAACTATGGCTACACCTTC
TRBJ1-4,TRBD1,TRBV4-3,once,CASSQEQGAATNEKLFF,TGCGCCAGCAGCCAAGAACAGGGGGCTGCAACTAATGAAAAACTGTTTTTT